This record looks at one T cell receptor (beta chain) sequence and its context. These data originate in a study of blood T cell repertoires in COVID-19. Overall study context: From the United States, Italy and Spain came samples of acute and convalescent COVID-19. Sample material is recorded as cDNA or gDNA derived from T cells, B-cell-depleted T cells, or PBMCs.

The CDR3 has 15 residues. J gave up 5 bases and V 4 bases, and 9 bases lay outside the gene matches. The germline CDR1 and CDR2 sequences are KGHSH and LQKENI. In the study's own analysis: Reference gene primer amplification yielded estimated nucleated cell counts. Using immunoSEQ multiplex PCR, the repertoire was profiled, and TCRdb retains in-frame clones only, with some absent. The V and J calls and clone size were taken over from that table, and D and trimming were inferred from the DNA. The sample has around 100,000 clones; less than 85% are singletons. Source material: peripheral blood. This sequence was found in a human donor in a cohort sampled during active COVID-19. The chain couples TRBV18 to TRBJ2-5; the match to TRBD2 covers 8 bases. The CDR3 DNA reads as TGTGCCAGCTCACTAGTGCGGGAGGCACGGGAGACCCAGTACTTC. Translation gives CASSLVREARETQYF.